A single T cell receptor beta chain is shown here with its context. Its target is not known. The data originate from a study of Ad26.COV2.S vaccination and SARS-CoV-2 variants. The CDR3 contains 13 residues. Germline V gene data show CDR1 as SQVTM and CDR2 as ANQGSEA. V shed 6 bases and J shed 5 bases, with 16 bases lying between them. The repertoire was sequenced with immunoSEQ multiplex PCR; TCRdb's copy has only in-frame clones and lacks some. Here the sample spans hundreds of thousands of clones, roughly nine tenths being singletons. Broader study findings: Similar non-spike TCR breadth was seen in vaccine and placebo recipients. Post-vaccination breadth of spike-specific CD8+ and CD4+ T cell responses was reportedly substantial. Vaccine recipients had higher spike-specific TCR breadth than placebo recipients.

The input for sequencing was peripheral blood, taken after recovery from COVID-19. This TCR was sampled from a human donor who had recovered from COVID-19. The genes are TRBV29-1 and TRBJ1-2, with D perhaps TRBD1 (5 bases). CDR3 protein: CSVGHGGGYGYTF. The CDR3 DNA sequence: TGCAGCGTGGGGCACGGCGGGGGTTATGGCTACACCTTC.